A selection of T cell receptor beta chains follows, all from one sample in a study of neoadjuvant nivolumab and ipilimumab in lung cancer. TCRdb keeps only in-frame clones here, not all; method: immunoSEQ multiplex PCR. The sample holds some 28,000 clones, 83% seen once. The source was tumor tissue, collected after neoadjuvant nivolumab, alone or with ipilimumab, at or shortly before surgery. These receptors were taken from an adult with non-small cell lung cancer. The CDR3 runs from the conserved cysteine through the conserved F or W. Each record gives: V gene, J gene, D gene, clone size, CDR3 DNA, CDR3 protein. The D gene is left open where the match is weak. Only some rows state a clone size, as once, few, many or a class for expanded clones.

TRBV7-9,TRBJ1-2,TRBD1,NA,TGTGCCAGCAGCTTAGGGACAGGGACCTATGGCTACACCTTC,CASSLGTGTYGYTF
TRBV5-1,TRBJ1-4,TRBD1,NA,TGCGCCAGCAGCTTGGGACAGGGAGGTGAAAAACTGTTTTTT,CASSLGQGGEKLFF
TRBV13,TRBJ1-2,NA,NA,TGTGCCAGCAGCTTAAACCCTAGAGAAGGATACACCTTC,CASSLNPREGYTF
TRBV5-1,TRBJ2-7,NA,NA,TGCGCCAGCAGCACAACGGGAGTCCACGAGCAGTACTTC,CASSTTGVHEQYF
TRBV15,TRBJ2-1,NA,NA,TGTGCCACCAGCAGAGGGGGGGGGACAGTGTTTTATGGGCAGTTCTTC,CATSRGGGTVFYGQFF
TRBV7-9,TRBJ2-7,TRBD2,NA,TGCGCCAGCAGCTTGGCCGGGACTAGCGAGGAGTACTTC,CASSLAGTSEEYF
TRBV10-2,TRBJ1-1,NA,NA,TGCGCCAGCAGTGAGTCGGGCAAGTGGGCTGAAGCTTTCTTT,CASSESGKWAEAFF
TRBV5-1,TRBJ2-3,TRBD2,NA,TGCGCCAGCAGCTTGGGTAGCGGGGGGACAGATACGCAGTATTTT,CASSLGSGGTDTQYF
TRBV4-1,TRBJ2-3,NA,NA,TGCGCCAGCAGCCAAGAGTCCCCAGATACGCAGTATTTT,CASSQESPDTQYF
TRBV11-3,TRBJ2-3,TRBD2,NA,TGTGCCAGCAGCCCCGCGGCGCGGGAGGGGCGAGATACGCAGTATTTT,CASSPAAREGRDTQYF
TRBV4-2,TRBJ2-5,NA,NA,TGTGCCAGCAGCCGACGTGAGGGGGAGACCCAGTACTTC,CASSRREGETQYF
TRBV6-1,TRBJ1-6,NA,NA,TGTGCCAGCAGTGCGGGACCTTATAATTCACCCCTCCACTTT,CASSAGPYNSPLHF
TRBV11-2,TRBJ2-2,NA,NA,TGTGCCAGCAGCTTATTTCGAGTCGGCGGGGAGCTGTTTTTT,CASSLFRVGGELFF
TRBV30,TRBJ2-1,NA,NA,TGTGCCTGGACGAAACAGCGGATGAATGAGCAGTTCTTC,CAWTKQRMNEQFF
TRBV10-3,TRBJ1-3,NA,NA,TGTGCCATCAGTGGGGGCAGTGCAGGAAACACCATATATTTT,CAISGGSAGNTIYF
TRBV2,TRBJ2-2,TRBD2,once,TGTGCCAGCAGTGAGACTAGCGGGGTTGTCGGGGAGCTGTTTTTT,CASSETSGVVGELFF
TRBV10-3,TRBJ2-5,TRBD1,NA,TGTGCCATCAGTGAGTGGGAACAGGAGACAGGGACGCTGGAGACCCAGTACTTC,CAISEWEQETGTLETQYF
TRBV30,TRBJ2-5,NA,few,TGTGCCTGGAACCCAAAACAACCGGGACCAAGGGGCGAGACCCAGTACTTC,CAWNPKQPGPRGETQYF
TRBV6-5,TRBJ2-2,TRBD2,NA,TGTGCCAGCAGTTACTTGCCTAGCGGCACCGGGGAGCTGTTTTTT,CASSYLPSGTGELFF
TRBV20-1,TRBJ1-1,TRBD1,NA,TGCAGTGCCCGAACAGGGGTTGAAGCTTTCTTT,CSARTGVEAFF
TRBV7-9,TRBJ2-3,NA,NA,TGTGCCAGCAGCACTTTAGACACAGATACGCAGTATTTT,CASSTLDTDTQYF
TRBV4-1,TRBJ2-5,NA,NA,TGCGCCAGCAGCCAAGAATTCACAGGGCGGGGAGAGACCCAGTACTTC,CASSQEFTGRGETQYF
TRBV7-8,TRBJ1-5,NA,NA,TGTGCCAGCAGCTCGCATCCAGGGGTGAGCAATCAGCCCCAGCATTTT,CASSSHPGVSNQPQHF
TRBV18,TRBJ2-7,NA,few,TGTGCCAGCTCACCAATGCAGGGTTTGTACTTC,CASSPMQGLYF
TRBV5-4,TRBJ2-2,NA,NA,TGTGCCAGCAGCCCGCCCGGGGGCGCAGGAGGCGGGGAGCTGTTTTTT,CASSPPGGAGGGELFF
TRBV5-4,TRBJ2-7,NA,NA,TGTGCCAGCAGCTTGGTGGGGGGAGGCGAGCAGTACTTC,CASSLVGGGEQYF
TRBV7-3,TRBJ2-5,NA,NA,TGTGCCAGCAGCTTAGCAGGGGGGTGGGAGACCCAGTACTTC,CASSLAGGWETQYF
TRBV30,TRBJ1-3,NA,NA,TGTGCCTGGAGTGGCCAGACAGGCAGCTCTGGAAACACCATATATTTT,CAWSGQTGSSGNTIYF
TRBV6-5,TRBJ1-6,NA,NA,TGTGCCAGCAGTTCCGGCAGGGGAAATTCACCCCTCCACTTT,CASSSGRGNSPLHF
TRBV4-1,TRBJ2-7,NA,NA,TGCGCCAGCAGCCAAGATCTAGGCAGTTACTACGAGCAGTACTTC,CASSQDLGSYYEQYF
TRBV6-7,TRBJ2-3,TRBD2,NA,TGTGCCAGCAGTTACTCGGAGGGGTCGGGGGGGCCTGGCACAGATACGCAGTATTTT,CASSYSEGSGGPGTDTQYF
TRBV6-1,TRBJ1-2,TRBD1,NA,TGTGCCAGCAGTATCGGGACAGGCTATGGCTACACCTTC,CASSIGTGYGYTF
TRBV30,TRBJ1-4,TRBD1,NA,TGTGCCTGGAGTGCGGTTACAGGGGTAGGAAAACTGTTTTTT,CAWSAVTGVGKLFF
TRBV28,TRBJ1-1,NA,NA,TGTGCCAGCATCCCGATGGGGATGAACACTGAAGCTTTCTTT,CASIPMGMNTEAFF
TRBV11-2,TRBJ1-5,NA,NA,TGTGCCAGCAGCTTGATGATCAATCAGCCCCAGCATTTT,CASSLMINQPQHF
TRBV4-1,TRBJ2-1,TRBD1,once,TGCGCCAGCAGCCACGGGGACAGGGTGGACGATGAGCAGTTCTTC,CASSHGDRVDDEQFF
TRBV5-5,TRBJ2-7,NA,once,TGTGCCAGCAGCCCAAAATTAGGTAACGAGCAGTACTTC,CASSPKLGNEQYF
TRBV7-3,TRBJ2-7,TRBD2,NA,TGTGCCAGCAGCCCCTCCGGGGGGGGTGGGGCCTACGAGCAGTACTTC,CASSPSGGGGAYEQYF
TRBV10-2,TRBJ1-1,NA,NA,TGCGCCAGCAGTGAACCCCCCAGGACAGCTTTCTTT,CASSEPPRTAFF
TRBV18,TRBJ2-3,NA,NA,TGTGCCAGCTCATATGGGGTCGAGCGGGATACGCAGTATTTT,CASSYGVERDTQYF
TRBV7-2,TRBJ2-7,NA,NA,TGTGCCAGCAGCTCCGACAGTTCATCCTACGAGCAGTACTTC,CASSSDSSSYEQYF
TRBV2,TRBJ2-4,NA,NA,TGTGCCAGCAGTGATTTCCTAGCCAAAAACATTCAGTACTTC,CASSDFLAKNIQYF
TRBV7-8,TRBJ2-1,NA,NA,TGTGCCAGCAGCTTCTATAATCCCAATGAGCAGTTCTTC,CASSFYNPNEQFF
TRBV7-8,TRBJ1-1,NA,NA,TGTGCCAGCAGCTTAGCCCGAAGGGGGGTGAACACTGAAGCTTTCTTT,CASSLARRGVNTEAFF
TRBV11-2,TRBJ2-3,TRBD2,few,TGTGCCAGCAGATATAGCGGGAGGATCACAGATACGCAGTATTTT,CASRYSGRITDTQYF
TRBV2,TRBJ1-6,NA,NA,TGTGCCAGCAGTGTCGGTGTACAGGGCTCCTCACCCCTCCACTTT,CASSVGVQGSSPLHF
TRBV6-4,TRBJ2-7,NA,once,TGTGCCAGCAGTGAACCCGACACCACAGGATCTTACGAGCAGTACTTC,CASSEPDTTGSYEQYF
TRBV5-1,TRBJ2-1,TRBD2,NA,TGCGCCAGCAGCTTGGTGCCTAGCGGGGGGGCCGTATATGAGCAGTTCTTC,CASSLVPSGGAVYEQFF
TRBV4-2,TRBJ2-2,NA,few,TGTGCCAGCAGCCAAGACTTGAGGGGAACCGGGGAGCTGTTTTTT,CASSQDLRGTGELFF